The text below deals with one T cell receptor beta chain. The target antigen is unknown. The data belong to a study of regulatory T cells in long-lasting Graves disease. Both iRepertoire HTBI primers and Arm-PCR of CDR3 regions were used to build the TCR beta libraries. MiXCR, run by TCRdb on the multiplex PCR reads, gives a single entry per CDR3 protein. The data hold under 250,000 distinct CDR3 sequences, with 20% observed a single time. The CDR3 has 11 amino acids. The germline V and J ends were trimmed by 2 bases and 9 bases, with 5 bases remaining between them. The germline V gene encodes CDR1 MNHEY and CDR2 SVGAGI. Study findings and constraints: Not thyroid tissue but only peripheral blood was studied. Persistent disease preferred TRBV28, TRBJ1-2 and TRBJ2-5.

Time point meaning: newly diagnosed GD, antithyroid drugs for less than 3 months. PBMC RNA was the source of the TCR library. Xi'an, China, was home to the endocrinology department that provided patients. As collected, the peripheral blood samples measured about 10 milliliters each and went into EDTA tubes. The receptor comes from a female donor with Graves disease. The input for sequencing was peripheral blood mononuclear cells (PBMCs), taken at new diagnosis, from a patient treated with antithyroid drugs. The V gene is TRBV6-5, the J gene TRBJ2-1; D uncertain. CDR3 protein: CASSYPSEQFF. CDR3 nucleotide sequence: TGTGCCAGCAGTTACCCCAGTGAGCAGTTCTTC.